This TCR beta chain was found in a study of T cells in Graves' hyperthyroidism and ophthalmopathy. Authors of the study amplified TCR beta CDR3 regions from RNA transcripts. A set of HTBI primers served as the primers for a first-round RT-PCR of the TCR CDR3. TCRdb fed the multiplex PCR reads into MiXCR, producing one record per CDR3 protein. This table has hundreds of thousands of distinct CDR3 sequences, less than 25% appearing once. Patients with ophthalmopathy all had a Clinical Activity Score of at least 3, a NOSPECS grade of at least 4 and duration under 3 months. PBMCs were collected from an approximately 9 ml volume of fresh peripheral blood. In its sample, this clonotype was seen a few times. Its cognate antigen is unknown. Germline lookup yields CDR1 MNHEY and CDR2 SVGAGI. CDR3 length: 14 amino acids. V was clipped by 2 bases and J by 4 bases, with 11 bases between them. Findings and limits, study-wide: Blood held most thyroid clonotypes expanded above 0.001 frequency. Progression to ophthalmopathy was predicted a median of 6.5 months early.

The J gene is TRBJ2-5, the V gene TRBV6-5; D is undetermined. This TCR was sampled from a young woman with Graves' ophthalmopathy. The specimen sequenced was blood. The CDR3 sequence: CASSYPGQGETQYF. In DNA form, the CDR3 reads TGTGCCAGCAGTTACCCGGGCCAAGGAGAGACCCAGTACTTC.